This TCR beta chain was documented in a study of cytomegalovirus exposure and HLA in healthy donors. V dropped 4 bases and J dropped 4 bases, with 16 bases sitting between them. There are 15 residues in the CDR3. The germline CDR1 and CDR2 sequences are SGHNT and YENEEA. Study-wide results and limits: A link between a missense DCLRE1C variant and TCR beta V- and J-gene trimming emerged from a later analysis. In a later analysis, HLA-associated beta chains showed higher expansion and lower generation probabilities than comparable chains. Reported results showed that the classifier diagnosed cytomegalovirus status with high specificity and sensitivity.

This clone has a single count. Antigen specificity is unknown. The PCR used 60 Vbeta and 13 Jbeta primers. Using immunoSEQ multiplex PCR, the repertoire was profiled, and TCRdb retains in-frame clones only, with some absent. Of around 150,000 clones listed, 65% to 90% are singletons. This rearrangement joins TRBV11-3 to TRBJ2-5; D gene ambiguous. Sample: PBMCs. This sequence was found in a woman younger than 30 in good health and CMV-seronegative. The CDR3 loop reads CASSSGAQIGETQYF. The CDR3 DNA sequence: TGTGCCAGCAGCTCCGGAGCCCAAATAGGAGAGACCCAGTACTTC.